This T cell receptor beta chain was obtained from a study of beta chain features in type 1 diabetes. Overall study: Patient and healthy donor groups were alike in age, gender and cell yields. Summed over all samples, the examined sorted cells came to more than 85 million. Notes on the study in general: There was a moderate but significant shortening of TCRB CDR3s in all four CD4+ subsets of Type 1 diabetes patients. Any role of HLA type in TCRB rearrangement remained unresolved here.

Isolated RNA was reverse transcribed in full, so expressed TCRB transcripts were sequenced. Profiling relied on immunoSEQ multiplex PCR, and the TCRdb table lists in-frame clones only, not all of them. The sample contains roughly 170,000 clones, roughly an eighth of which appear only once. As to this clone: Its specificity is not known.

The CDR3 spans 14 residues. V dropped 8 bases and J dropped 5; count of bases not matched to a gene: 14. Per the germline V gene, CDR1 is GTSNPN and CDR2 is SVGIG (reference sequence). The chain couples TRBV30 to TRBJ2-5, with 7 nucleotides matching TRBD2. Sequencing was done on a sample of central memory CD4+ T cells from blood. This TCR was recovered from a woman aged 18-29 years in good health. The CDR3 loop is CAGDTRTRRETQYF. The CDR3 nucleotides read TGTGCCGGTGACACCCGGACTAGGAGGGAGACCCAGTACTTC.